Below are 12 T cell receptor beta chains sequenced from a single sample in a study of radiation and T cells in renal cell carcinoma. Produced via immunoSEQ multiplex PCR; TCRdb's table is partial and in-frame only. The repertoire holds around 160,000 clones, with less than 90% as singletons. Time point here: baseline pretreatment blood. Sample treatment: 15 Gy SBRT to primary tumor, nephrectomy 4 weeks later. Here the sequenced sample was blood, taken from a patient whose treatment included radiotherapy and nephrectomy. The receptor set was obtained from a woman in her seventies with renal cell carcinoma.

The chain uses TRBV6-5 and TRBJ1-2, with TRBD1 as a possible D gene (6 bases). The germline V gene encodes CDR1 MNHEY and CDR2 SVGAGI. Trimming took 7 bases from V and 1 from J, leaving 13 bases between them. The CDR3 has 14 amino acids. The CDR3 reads CASKLGQVNYGYTF. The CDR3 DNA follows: TGTGCCAGCAAACTGGGACAAGTTAACTATGGCTACACCTTC.

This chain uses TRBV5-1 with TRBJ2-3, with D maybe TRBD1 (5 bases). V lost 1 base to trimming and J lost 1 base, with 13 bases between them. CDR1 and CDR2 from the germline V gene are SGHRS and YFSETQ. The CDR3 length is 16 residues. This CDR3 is CASSLSGWGRTDTQYF. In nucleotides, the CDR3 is TGCGCCAGCAGCTTGTCCGGGTGGGGCCGCACAGATACGCAGTATTTT.

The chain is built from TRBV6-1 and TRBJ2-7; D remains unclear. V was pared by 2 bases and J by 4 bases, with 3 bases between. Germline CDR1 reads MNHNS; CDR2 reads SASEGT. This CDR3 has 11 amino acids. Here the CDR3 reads CASSEKYEQYF. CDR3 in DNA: TGTGCCAGCAGTGAAAAGTACGAGCAGTACTTC.

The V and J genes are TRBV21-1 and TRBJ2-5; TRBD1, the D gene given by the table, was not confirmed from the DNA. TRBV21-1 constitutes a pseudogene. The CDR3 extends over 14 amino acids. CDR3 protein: CASSKARGGETQYF. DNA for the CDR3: TGTGCCAGCAGCAAGGCCAGGGGCGGGGAGACCCAGTACTTC.

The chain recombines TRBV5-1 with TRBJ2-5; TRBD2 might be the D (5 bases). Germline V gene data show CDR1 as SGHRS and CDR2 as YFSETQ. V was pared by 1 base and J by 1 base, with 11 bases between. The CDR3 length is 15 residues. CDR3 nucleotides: TGCGCCAGCAGCTTGACTAGTCCAGGCCAAGAGACCCAGTACTTC. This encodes CASSLTSPGQETQYF. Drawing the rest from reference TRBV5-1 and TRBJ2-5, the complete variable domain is KAGVTQTPRYLIKTRGQQVTLSCSPISGHRSVSWYQQTPGQGLQFLFEYFSETQRNKGNFPGRFSGRQFSNSRSEMNVSTLELGDSALYLCASSLTSPGQETQYFGPGTRLLVL.

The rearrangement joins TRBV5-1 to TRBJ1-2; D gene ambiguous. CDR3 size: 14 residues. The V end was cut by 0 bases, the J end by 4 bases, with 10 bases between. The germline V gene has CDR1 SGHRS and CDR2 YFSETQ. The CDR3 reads CASSLERAVYGYTF. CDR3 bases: TGCGCCAGCAGCTTGGAGAGGGCGGTCTATGGCTACACCTTC.

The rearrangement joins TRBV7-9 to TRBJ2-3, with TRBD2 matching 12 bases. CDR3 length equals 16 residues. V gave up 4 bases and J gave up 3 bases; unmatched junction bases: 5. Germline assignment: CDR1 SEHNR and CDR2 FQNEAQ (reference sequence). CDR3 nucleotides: TGTGCCAGCAGCTCCCTGACTAGCGGGGGTACAGATACGCAGTATTTT. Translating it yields CASSSLTSGGTDTQYF. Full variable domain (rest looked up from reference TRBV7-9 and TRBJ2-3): DTGVSQNPRHKITKRGQNVTFRCDPISEHNRLYWYRQTLGQGPEFLTYFQNEAQLEKSRLLSDRFSAERPKGSFSTLEIQRTEQGDSAMYLCASSSLTSGGTDTQYFGPGTRLTVL.

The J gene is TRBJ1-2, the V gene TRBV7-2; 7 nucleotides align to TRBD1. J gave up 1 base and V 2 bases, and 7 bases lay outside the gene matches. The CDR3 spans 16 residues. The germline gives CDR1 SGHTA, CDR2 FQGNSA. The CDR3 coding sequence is TGTGCCAGCAGCTTATCCAGGGGGAACGATAACTATGGCTACACCTTC. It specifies CASSLSRGNDNYGYTF.

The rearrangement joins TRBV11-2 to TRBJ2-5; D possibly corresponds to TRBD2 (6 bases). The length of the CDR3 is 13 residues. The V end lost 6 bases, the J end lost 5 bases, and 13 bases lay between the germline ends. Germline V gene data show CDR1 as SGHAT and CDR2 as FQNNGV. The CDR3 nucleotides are TGTGCCAGCAGGCGACCGGGAGTGGAGACCCAGTACTTC. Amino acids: CASRRPGVETQYF. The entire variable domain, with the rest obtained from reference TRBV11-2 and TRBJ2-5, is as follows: EAGVAQSPRYKIIEKRQSVAFWCNPISGHATLYWYQQILGQGPKLLIQFQNNGVVDDSQLPKDRFSAERLKGVDSTLKIQPAKLEDSAVYLCASRRPGVETQYFGPGTRLLVL.

The CDR3 nucleotides read TGTGCCAGCAGCCCCACTAGAACGAACACCGGGGAGCTGTTTTTT. Protein product: CASSPTRTNTGELFF. This sequence joins TRBV11-3 and TRBJ2-2, with D possibly TRBD2 on 5 matching bases. The CDR3 contains 15 residues. V lost 5 bases and J 0 bases, leaving 10 bases between the germline ends. The germline V gene encodes CDR1 SGHNT and CDR2 YENEEA.

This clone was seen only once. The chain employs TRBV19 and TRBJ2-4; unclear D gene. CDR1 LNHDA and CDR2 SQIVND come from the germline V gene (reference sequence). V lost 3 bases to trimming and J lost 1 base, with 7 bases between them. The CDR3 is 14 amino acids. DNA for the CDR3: TGTGCCAGTAGTATTTGGGGTGCCAAAAACATTCAGTACTTC. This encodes CASSIWGAKNIQYF.

Here the CDR3 DNA reads TGTGCCAGCAGCGGACCAGGGCAGCAGTACTTC. Residues: CASSGPGQQYF. V and J are TRBV9 and TRBJ2-7, with D possibly being TRBD1 (5 bases). Trimming stripped 3 bases from V and 8 bases from J, with 9 bases between. This CDR3 spans 11 amino acids. Per the germline V gene, CDR1 is SGDLS and CDR2 is YYNGEE.